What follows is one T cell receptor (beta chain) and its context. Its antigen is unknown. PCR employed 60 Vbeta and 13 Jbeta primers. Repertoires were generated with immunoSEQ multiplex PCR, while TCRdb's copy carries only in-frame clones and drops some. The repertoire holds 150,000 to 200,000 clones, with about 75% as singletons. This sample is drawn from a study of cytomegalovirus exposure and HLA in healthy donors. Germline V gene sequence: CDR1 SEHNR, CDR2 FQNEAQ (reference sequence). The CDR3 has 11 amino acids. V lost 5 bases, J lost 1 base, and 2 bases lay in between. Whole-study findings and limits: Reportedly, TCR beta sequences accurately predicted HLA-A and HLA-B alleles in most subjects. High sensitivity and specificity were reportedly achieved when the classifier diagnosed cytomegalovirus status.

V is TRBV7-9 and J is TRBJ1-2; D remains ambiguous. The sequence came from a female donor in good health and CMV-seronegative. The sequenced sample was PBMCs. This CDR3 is CASSLNYGYTF. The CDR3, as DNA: TGTGCCAGCAGCCTTAACTATGGCTACACCTTC.